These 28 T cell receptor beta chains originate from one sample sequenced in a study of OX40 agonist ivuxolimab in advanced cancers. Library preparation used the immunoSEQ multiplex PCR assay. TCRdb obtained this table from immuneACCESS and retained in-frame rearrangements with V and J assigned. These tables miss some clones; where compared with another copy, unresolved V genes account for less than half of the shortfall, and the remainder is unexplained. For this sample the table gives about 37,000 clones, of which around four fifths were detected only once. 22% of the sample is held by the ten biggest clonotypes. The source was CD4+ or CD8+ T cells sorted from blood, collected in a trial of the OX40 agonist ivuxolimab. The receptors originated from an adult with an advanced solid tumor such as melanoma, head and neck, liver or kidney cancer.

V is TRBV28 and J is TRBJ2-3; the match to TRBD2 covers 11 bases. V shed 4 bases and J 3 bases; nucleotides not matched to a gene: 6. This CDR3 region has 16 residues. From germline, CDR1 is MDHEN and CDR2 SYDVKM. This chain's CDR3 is CASSSIAGGQTDTQYF. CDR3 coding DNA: TGTGCCAGCAGTTCAATAGCGGGAGGGCAAACAGATACGCAGTATTTT.

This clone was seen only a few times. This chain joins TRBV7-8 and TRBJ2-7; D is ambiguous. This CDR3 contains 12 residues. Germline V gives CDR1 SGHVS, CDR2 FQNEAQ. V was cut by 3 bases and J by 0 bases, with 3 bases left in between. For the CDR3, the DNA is TGTGCCAGCAGCTTGGGCTCCTACGAGCAGTACTTC. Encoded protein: CASSLGSYEQYF.

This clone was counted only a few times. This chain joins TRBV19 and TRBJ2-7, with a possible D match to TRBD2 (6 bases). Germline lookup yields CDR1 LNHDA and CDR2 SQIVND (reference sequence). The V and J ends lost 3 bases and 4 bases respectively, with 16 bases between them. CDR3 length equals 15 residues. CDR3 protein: CASSINPGETYEQYF. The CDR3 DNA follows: TGTGCCAGTAGTATCAACCCGGGGGAGACGTACGAGCAGTACTTC.

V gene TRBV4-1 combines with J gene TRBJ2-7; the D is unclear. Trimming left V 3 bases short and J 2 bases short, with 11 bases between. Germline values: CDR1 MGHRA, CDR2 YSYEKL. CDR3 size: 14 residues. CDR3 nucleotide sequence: TGCGCCAGCAGCCAGGGCCAGGCGACCTACGAGCAGTACTTC. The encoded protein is CASSQGQATYEQYF.

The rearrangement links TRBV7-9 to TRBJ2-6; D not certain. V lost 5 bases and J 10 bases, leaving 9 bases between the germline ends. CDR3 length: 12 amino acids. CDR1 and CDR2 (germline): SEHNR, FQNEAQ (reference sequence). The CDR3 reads CASSDQRNVLTF. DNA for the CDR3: TGTGCCAGCAGCGACCAAAGAAACGTCCTGACTTTC.

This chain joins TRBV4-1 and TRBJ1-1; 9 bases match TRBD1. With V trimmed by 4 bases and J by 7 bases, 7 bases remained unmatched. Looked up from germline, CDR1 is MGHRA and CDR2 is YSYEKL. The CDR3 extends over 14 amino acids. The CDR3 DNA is TGCGCCAGCAGCCGAGCACAGGGGGCGGTTGAAGCTTTCTTT. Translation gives CASSRAQGAVEAFF.

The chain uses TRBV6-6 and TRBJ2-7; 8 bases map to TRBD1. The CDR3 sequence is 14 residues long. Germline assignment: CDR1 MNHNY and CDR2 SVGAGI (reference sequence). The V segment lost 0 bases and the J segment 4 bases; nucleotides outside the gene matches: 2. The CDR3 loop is CASSYSGQEYEQYF. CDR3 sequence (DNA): TGTGCCAGCAGTTACTCGGGACAGGAATACGAGCAGTACTTC.

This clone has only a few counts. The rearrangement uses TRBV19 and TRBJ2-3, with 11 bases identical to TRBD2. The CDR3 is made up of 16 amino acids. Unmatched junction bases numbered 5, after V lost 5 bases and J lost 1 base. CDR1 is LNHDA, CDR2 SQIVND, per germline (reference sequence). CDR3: CASSPQLAGGTDTQYF. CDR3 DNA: TGTGCCAGTAGTCCCCAACTAGCGGGGGGCACAGATACGCAGTATTTT.

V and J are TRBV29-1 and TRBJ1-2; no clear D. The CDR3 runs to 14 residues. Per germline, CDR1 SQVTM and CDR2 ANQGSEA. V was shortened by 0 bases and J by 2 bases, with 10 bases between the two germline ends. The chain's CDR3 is CSVEDKRTNYGYTF. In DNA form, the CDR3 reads TGCAGCGTTGAAGATAAACGGACGAACTATGGCTACACCTTC.

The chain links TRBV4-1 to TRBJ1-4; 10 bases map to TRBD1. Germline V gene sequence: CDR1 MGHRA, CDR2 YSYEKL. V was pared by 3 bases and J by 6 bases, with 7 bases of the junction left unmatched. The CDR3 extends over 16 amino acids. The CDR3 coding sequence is TGCGCCAGCAGCCAGGTCGGGACAGGGGTGGATGAAAAACTGTTTTTT. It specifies CASSQVGTGVDEKLFF.

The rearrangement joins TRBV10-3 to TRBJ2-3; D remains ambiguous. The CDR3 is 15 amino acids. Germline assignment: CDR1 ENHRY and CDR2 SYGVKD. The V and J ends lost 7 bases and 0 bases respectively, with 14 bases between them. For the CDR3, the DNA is TGTGCCATCATGGTCGGGCCTAGGAGCACAGATACGCAGTATTTT. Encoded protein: CAIMVGPRSTDTQYF.

In DNA form, the CDR3 reads TGTGCCAGCAGCGACACGGGACTAGCGGGAGCCGAGCAGTACTTC. Amino acid sequence: CASSDTGLAGAEQYF. This rearrangement joins TRBV5-4 to TRBJ2-7; 14 nucleotides agree with TRBD2. Trimming took 4 bases from V and 6 from J; bases not matched to a gene: 6. Germline V CDR1 and CDR2: SGHNT, YYREEE (reference sequence). CDR3 length equals 15 residues.

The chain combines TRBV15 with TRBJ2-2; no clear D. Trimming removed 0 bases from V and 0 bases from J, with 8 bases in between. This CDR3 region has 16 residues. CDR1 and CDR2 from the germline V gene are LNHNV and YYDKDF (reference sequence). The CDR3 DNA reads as TGTGCCACCAGCAGAGATAAGGCGGCGAACACCGGGGAGCTGTTTTTT. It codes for CATSRDKAANTGELFF.

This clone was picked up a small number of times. The CDR3 coding sequence is TGCGCCAGCAGCTTGGGGTCTAGCGGCAACACCGGGGAGCTGTTTTTT. It yields the protein CASSLGSSGNTGELFF. The chain joins TRBV5-1 to TRBJ2-2; 7 bases align to TRBD2. V gave up 0 bases and J gave up 2 bases; unmatched junction bases: 4. CDR3 length equals 16 residues. Per germline, CDR1 SGHRS and CDR2 YFSETQ.

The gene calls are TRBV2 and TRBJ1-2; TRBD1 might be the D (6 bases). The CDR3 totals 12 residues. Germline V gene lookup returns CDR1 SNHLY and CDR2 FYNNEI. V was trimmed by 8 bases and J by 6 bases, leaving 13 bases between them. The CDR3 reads CASGPTGHGYTF. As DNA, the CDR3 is TGTGCCAGCGGCCCCACAGGGCATGGCTACACCTTC.

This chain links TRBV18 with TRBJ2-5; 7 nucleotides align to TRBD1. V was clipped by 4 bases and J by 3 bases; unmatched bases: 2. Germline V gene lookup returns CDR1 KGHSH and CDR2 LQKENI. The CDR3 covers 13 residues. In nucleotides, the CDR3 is TGTGCCAGCTCACGGGGACAGAAAGAGACCCAGTACTTC. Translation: CASSRGQKETQYF.

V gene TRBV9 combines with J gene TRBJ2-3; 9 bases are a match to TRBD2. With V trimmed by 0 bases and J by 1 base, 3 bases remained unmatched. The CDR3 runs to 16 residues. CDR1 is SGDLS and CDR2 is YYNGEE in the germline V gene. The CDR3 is CASSVGRGGGTDTQYF. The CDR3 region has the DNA TGTGCCAGCAGCGTAGGGCGGGGGGGAGGCACAGATACGCAGTATTTT.

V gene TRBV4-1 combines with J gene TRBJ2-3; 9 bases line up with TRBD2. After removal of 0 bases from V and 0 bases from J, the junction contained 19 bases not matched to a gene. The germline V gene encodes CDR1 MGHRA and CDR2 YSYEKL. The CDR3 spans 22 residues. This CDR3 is CASSQDRGRGAGGLTSTDTQYF. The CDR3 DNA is TGCGCCAGCAGCCAAGATAGGGGCCGAGGGGCGGGAGGGCTAACTAGCACAGATACGCAGTATTTT.

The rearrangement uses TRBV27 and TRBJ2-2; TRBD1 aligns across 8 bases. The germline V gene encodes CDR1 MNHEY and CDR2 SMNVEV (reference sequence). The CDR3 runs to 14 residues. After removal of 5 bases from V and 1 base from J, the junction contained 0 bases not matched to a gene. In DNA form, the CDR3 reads TGTGCCAGCAGTGACAGGGGGAACACCGGGGAGCTGTTTTTT. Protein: CASSDRGNTGELFF.

DNA for the CDR3: TGTGCCAGCAGCCAATGGCAAGAGACCCAGTACTTC. It translates to CASSQWQETQYF. The J gene is TRBJ2-5, the V gene TRBV16; unclear D gene. Trimming took 1 base from V and 2 from J, leaving 2 bases between them. Germline CDR1 KGHSY, CDR2 FQNENV. This CDR3 is built from 12 residues.

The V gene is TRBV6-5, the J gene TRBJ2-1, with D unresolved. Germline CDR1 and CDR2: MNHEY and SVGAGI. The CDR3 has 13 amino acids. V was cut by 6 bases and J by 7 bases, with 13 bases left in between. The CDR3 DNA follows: TGTGCCAGCAGCCGATATTTAACAAATGAGCAGTTCTTC. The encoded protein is CASSRYLTNEQFF.

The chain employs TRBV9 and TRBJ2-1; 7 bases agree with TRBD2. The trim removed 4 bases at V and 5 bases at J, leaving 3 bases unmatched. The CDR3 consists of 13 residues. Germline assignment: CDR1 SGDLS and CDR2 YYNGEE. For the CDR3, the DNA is TGTGCCAGCAGCCCGGGGGGTCACAATGAGCAGTTCTTC. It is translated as CASSPGGHNEQFF.

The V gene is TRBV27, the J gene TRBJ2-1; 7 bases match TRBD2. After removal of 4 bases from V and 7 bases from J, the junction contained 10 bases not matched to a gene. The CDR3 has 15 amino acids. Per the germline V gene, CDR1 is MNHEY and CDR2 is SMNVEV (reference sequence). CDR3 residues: CASSSREGGVNEQFF. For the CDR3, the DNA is TGTGCCAGCAGTTCACGAGAGGGAGGGGTAAATGAGCAGTTCTTC.

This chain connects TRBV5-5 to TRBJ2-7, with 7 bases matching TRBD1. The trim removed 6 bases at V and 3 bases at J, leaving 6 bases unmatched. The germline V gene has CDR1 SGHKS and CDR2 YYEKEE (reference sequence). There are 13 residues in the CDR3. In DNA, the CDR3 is TGTGCCAGCACCGGGGACAGCTTCTACGAGCAGTACTTC. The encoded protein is CASTGDSFYEQYF. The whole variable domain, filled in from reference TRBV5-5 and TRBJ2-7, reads DAGVTQSPTHLIKTRGQQVTLRCSPISGHKSVSWYQQVLGQGPQFIFQYYEKEERGRGNFPDRFSARQFPNYSSELNVNALLLGDSALYLCASTGDSFYEQYFGPGTRLTVT.

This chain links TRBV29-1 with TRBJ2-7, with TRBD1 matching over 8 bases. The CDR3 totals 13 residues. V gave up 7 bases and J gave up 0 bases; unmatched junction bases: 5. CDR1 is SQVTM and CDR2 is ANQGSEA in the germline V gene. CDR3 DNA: TGCAGCGCCCAGGACAGGGACTCCTACGAGCAGTACTTC. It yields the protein CSAQDRDSYEQYF.

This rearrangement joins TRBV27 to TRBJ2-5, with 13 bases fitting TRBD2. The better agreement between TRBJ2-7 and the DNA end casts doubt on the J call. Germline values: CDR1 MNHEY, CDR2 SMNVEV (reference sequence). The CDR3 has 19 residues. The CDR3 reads CASSYGTSGIPRGFSEQYF. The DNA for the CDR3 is TGTGCCAGCAGTTATGGGACTAGCGGGATCCCAAGGGGTTTTTCCGAGCAGTACTTC.

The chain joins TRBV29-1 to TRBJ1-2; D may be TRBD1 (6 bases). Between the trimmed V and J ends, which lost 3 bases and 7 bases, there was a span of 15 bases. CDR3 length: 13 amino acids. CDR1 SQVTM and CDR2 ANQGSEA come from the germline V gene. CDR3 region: CSVDGGRWGGYTF. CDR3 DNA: TGCAGCGTTGATGGGGGGCGATGGGGTGGCTACACCTTC.

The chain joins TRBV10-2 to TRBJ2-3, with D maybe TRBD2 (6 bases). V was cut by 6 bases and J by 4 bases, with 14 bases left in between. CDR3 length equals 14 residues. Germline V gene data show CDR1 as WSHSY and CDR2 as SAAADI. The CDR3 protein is CASSRDGGADTQYF. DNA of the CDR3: TGCGCCAGCAGCCGGGACGGAGGGGCAGATACGCAGTATTTT.